This T cell receptor (beta chain) came from a study of blood T cell repertoires in COVID-19. V gave up 4 bases and J gave up 0 bases; unmatched junction bases: 12. CDR1 and CDR2 from the germline V gene are WSHSY and SAAADI. The CDR3 has 19 residues. Some clones are missing from TCRdb's copy, which holds only in-frame ones; the method was immunoSEQ multiplex PCR. The profile shows hundreds of thousands of clones, 86% of them singletons. Cohorts were determined from participant-reported clinical history. The study counted Cohort 3 donors as recovered given two negative PCRs, clearance, or symptom resolution.

The gene calls are TRBV10-2 and TRBJ2-7, with TRBD2 identical over 13 bases. The sample consisted of PBMCs or T cells enriched from blood (not recorded which). The clonotype comes from a man between 25 and 39 years old who had recovered from COVID-19. CDR3 DNA: TGCGCCAGCAGTGGTACACTAGCGGGGGGGCACGACAGCTCCTACGAGCAGTACTTC. It codes for CASSGTLAGGHDSSYEQYF.